This T cell receptor (beta chain) was captured in a study of blood T cell repertoires in COVID-19 (dated by TCRdb to 2019 to 2021). Regarding the study in general: Samples from collaborators originated in the United States, Italy and Spain and spanned both the acute and convalescent phases of COVID-19. Where HLA class I and class II types were available, the types were taken from metadata supplied by the sample provider, not from assay-based typing. The sample metadata nearly always contained a de-identified subject ID, COVID-19 status, age in years and sex. The samples were drawn from two sources: the first 160 participants of the ongoing ImmuneRACE study, and 1,000 to 1,500 subjects contributed by 6 global collaborators. The repertoires were made available in a free public database intended to serve as a resource for research on the immune response to SARS-CoV-2. The prospective study material was composed of cDNA or gDNA derived from T cells, B-cell-depleted T cells, or PBMCs. Subjects who had been exposed to COVID-19, were actively infected with it, or had recovered from it provided the deeply sampled blood TCRbeta repertoires that made up the dataset.

According to the germline V gene (reference sequence), CDR1 reads MNHEY and CDR2 reads SMNVEV. V lost 3 bases and J lost 4 bases; the stretch between them is 16 bases long. Reading from cysteine to phenylalanine, the CDR3 counts 15 amino acids. Left in the record is the CDR3 DNA by itself, 45 bases read in frame from the first base. The study at large found these results: How much clinical and demographic metadata was included differed by source and by participant, and the metadata was provided uncurated.

TCRbeta CDR3 regions were amplified from genomic DNA using the immunoSEQ Assay, a bias-controlled multiplex PCR. As for the authors' bioinformatics: The number of nucleated cells in each sample was estimated by amplification of reference gene primers within the assay. Sequence reads were collapsed and filtered to measure the absolute abundance of every unique TCRbeta CDR3 rearrangement. Productive Simpson clonality was computed per sample as the square root of Simpson's diversity index over productive rearrangements. This is the immuneACCESS table as TCRdb keeps it, with only in-frame sequences that have V and J called. A part of the clones is gone; compared with another copy, unresolved V genes explain less than half, and the rest is unexplained. V, J and clone size reflect that table, while D and trimming were determined from the DNA. The sample includes about 130,000 clones, with around 82% observed a single time. About 1.5% of the sample is held by the ten biggest clonotypes.

Comment on this clone: The clone's antigen remains unknown. No quality values exist for individual bases; no much larger clone is one base distant.

The collaborating institutions used their own protocols to collect whole blood in K2EDTA tubes. For TCRbeta analysis, collaborators shipped samples in one of three forms: frozen whole blood, isolated PBMCs, or DNA extracted from either of those sample types. The sample was peripheral blood. The sequence was obtained from a man in his fifties or sixties with acute or convalescent COVID-19. The V and J genes are TRBV27 and TRBJ2-7; TRBD2 is perhaps the D gene, given 5 matching bases. The CDR3 protein: CASSLQRAQRYEQYF. DNA sequence: TGTGCCAGCAGTTTGCAAAGGGCACAGCGGTACGAGCAGTACTTC.